This T cell receptor beta chain originates from a study of shared clonotypes between healthy human individuals. The CDR3 totals 12 residues. Trimming shortened V by 5 bases and J by 8 bases, and 15 bases separated the two germline ends. Germline V gene lookup returns CDR1 GTSNPN and CDR2 SVGIG (reference sequence). Original processing notes: There were no quality scores in the junction-only immunoSEQ sequences, so filtering differed. Clones were sequenced by immunoSEQ multiplex PCR, and TCRdb holds only the in-frame ones, with some missing. V and J calls and clone size are given by that table; D and trimming were obtained from the DNA. The profile shows a few million clones, about 92% of them singletons. To note about this clone: The same CDR3 also results from other DNA sequences found in this sample.

Those who donated, Caucasian adults without exception, all lived in Nashville, Tennessee. The rearrangement links TRBV30 to TRBJ1-2; D gene uncertain. The TCR comes from a man in his late teens or twenties in good health. Input material: naive CD4+ T cells sorted from blood. This sample's subset: CD45RA+ positively selected. The CDR3 bases are TGTGCCTGGGGACCGGGTGGACCGGGCTACACCTTC. Translating gives CAWGPGGPGYTF.